The 10 T cell receptor beta chains presented below share a single source sample, sequenced in a study of T cell repertoires in cytomegalovirus infection. Using its own MiXCR run on the reads, TCRdb lists one record per CDR3 protein. The table has 250,000 to 300,000 distinct CDR3 sequences, roughly a fifth seen once. For these TCRs, the target antigens are not known. Sequences were derived from cultured PBMCs, sampled from culture after CMV antigen stimulation. All receptors derive from a human donor in good health (CMV status not recorded). Some clones in this sample may be carry-over from other donors' samples.

The V and J genes are TRBV7-9 and TRBJ2-5; TRBD2 agrees at 11 bases. The CDR3 consists of 17 residues. CDR1 SEHNR and CDR2 FQNEAQ come from the germline V gene (reference sequence). Unmatched junction bases numbered 13, after V lost 4 bases and J lost 6 bases. The CDR3 DNA reads TGTGCCAGCAGCTCCTTAGCGGGAGGGCCGGTCGAAAAGACCCAGTACTTC. Residues: CASSSLAGGPVEKTQYF.

The chain joins TRBV29-1 to TRBJ2-7; D may be TRBD1 or TRBD2 (5 bases each). Germline lookup yields CDR1 SQVTM and CDR2 ANQGSEA. With 1 base removed from V and 4 bases from J, the gap between germline ends came to 20 bases. The CDR3 length is 16 residues. The CDR3 loop is CSVEAEGQGALYEQYF. CDR3 nucleotide sequence: TGCAGCGTTGAAGCCGAGGGGCAAGGGGCCTTATACGAGCAGTACTTC.

Many counts were recorded for this clonotype. The chain couples TRBV7-3 to TRBJ2-3, with D hard to call. This CDR3 region has 15 residues. CDR1 and CDR2 (germline): SGHTA, FQGTGA. Trimming removed 5 bases from V and 2 bases from J, with 14 bases in between. The CDR3 spells CASSLDPYDTDTQYF. Written as DNA, the CDR3 is TGTGCCAGCAGCCTTGATCCCTACGACACAGATACGCAGTATTTT.

This clonotype was observed many times. The chain has TRBV10-2 and TRBJ2-1, with 7 positions matching TRBD2. In germline, CDR1 is WSHSY, CDR2 SAAADI. J gave up 9 bases and V 11 bases, and 13 bases lay outside the gene matches. The length of the CDR3 is 13 residues. CDR3 nucleotides: TGCGCCGGGAGGGCCACTCCGGGGGGTGAGCAGTTCTTC. It is translated as CAGRATPGGEQFF.

V gene TRBV11-2 combines with J gene TRBJ2-3; TRBD2 matches 7 bases. Germline CDR1 is SGHAT and CDR2 is FQNNGV. Unmatched junction bases numbered 3, after V lost 5 bases and J lost 4 bases. The CDR3 totals 13 residues. CDR3 coding DNA: TGTGCCAGCAGCCCCCGGGGGGCAGATACGCAGTATTTT. Translated: CASSPRGADTQYF.

V is TRBV3-1 and J is TRBJ1-3; D not resolved. The germline CDR1 and CDR2 sequences are LGHDT and YNNKEL (reference sequence). With 6 bases removed from V and 1 base from J, the gap between germline ends came to 19 bases. The CDR3 is made up of 17 amino acids. Here the CDR3 DNA reads TGTGCCAGCAGACGGAAAAACTCAGGACTTTCTGGAAACACCATATATTTT. Its translation: CASRRKNSGLSGNTIYF.

The chain is built from TRBV20-1 and TRBJ1-1; D ambiguous. V shed 3 bases and J shed 3 bases, with 8 bases lying between them. The V gene's germline CDR1 is DFQATT and CDR2 SNEGSKA (reference sequence). The CDR3 covers 12 residues. The CDR3 nucleotides are TGCAGTGCTAGGGGTCGCGACACTGAAGCTTTCTTT. Its translation is CSARGRDTEAFF.

Ten or more counts support this clonotype. The chain carries TRBV28 and TRBJ2-5, with 10 bases fitting TRBD2. V trimming: 1 base; J trimming: 4 bases; junction bases outside the gene matches: 3. The germline CDR1 and CDR2 sequences are MDHEN and SYDVKM. This CDR3 spans 15 amino acids. The CDR3 loop reads CASSLSRLAGETQYF. In DNA, the CDR3 is TGTGCCAGCAGTTTATCTCGACTAGCGGGAGAGACCCAGTACTTC.

This clonotype was observed a single time. The V gene is TRBV6-5, the J gene TRBJ1-2; 10 bases agree with TRBD1. The CDR3 length is 17 residues. Germline V gene lookup returns CDR1 MNHEY and CDR2 SVGAGI. Trimming cost V 0 bases and J 8 bases; bases outside gene matches: 12. CDR3 in DNA: TGTGCCAGCAGTTACTCCGGGACAGGGGCCCTCCCGGGGGGCTACACCTTC. Amino acids: CASSYSGTGALPGGYTF.

V and J are TRBV6-2 or TRBV6-3 and TRBJ2-7; no firm D call. V was pared by 8 bases and J by 3 bases, with 8 bases between. The CDR3 covers 11 residues. Germline values: CDR1 MNHEY, CDR2 SVGEGT. The CDR3 is CASGSGYEQYF. The DNA of the CDR3 is TGTGCCAGCGGGTCGGGCTACGAGCAGTACTTC.